The clone carrying this TCR beta chain was recorded once. Its antigen is unknown. Multiplex touch-down PCR with TRB-A/B primers amplified rearranged V-D-J TRB sequences. One entry per CDR3 protein, called by TCRdb with MiXCR from the multiplex PCR reads. The sample carries approximately 10,000 distinct CDR3 sequences, about 42% recorded once. The template was genomic DNA from peripheral blood, not RNA. This record belongs to a study of T cell repertoires in aging, cancer and after chemotherapy. General study results and limits: In healthy donors, age-related TCR diversity loss mainly reflected lost richness. The repertoire data cannot show anything about immunological memory following chemotherapy.

CDR1 and CDR2 from the germline V gene are SGHVS and FNYEAQ. Trimming removed 5 bases from V and 7 bases from J, with 17 bases in between. There are 14 residues in the CDR3. V is TRBV7-6 and J is TRBJ1-2, with D perhaps TRBD1 (6 bases). The TCR sequence derives from a human donor in good health. The sequenced sample consisted of blood. For the CDR3, the DNA is TGTGCCAGCAGCCTCCGAACAGGGTCGACTGGCTACACCTTC. Its protein is CASSLRTGSTGYTF. Based on the CDR3 plus reference TRBV7-6 and TRBJ1-2, the full variable domain is GAGVSQSPRYKVTKRGQDVALRCDPISGHVSLYWYRQALGQGPEFLTYFNYEAQQDKSGLPNDRFSAERPEGSISTLTIQRTEQRDSAMYRCASSLRTGSTGYTFGSGTRLTVV.